One and the same sample provided the 12 T cell receptor beta chains below, sequenced in a study of cytomegalovirus exposure and HLA in healthy donors. PCR used 60 Vbeta primers and 13 Jbeta primers. Some clones are missing from TCRdb's copy, which holds only in-frame ones; the method was immunoSEQ multiplex PCR. This sample has 140,000 to 150,000 clones; 75% occur once, and the top ten carry more than 6.5%. The specimen sequenced was PBMCs. The receptors shown here come from a man aged 25 to 40 in good health and CMV-seronegative.

Points on this clone: The sample contains more than one DNA sequence encoding this CDR3. The rearrangement joins TRBV19 to TRBJ1-1; D call uncertain. Germline V gene sequence: CDR1 LNHDA, CDR2 SQIVND (reference sequence). The CDR3 is 15 residues long. Trimming cost V 1 base and J 2 bases, with 11 bases left between them. Written as DNA, the CDR3 is TGTGCCAGTAGTATAGGAGGGCAGAGAAACACTGAAGCTTTCTTT. Its protein product is CASSIGGQRNTEAFF.

This clone occurred a few times. The rearrangement joins TRBV14 to TRBJ2-5; D gene unclear. The length of the CDR3 is 12 residues. The V end lost 2 bases, the J end lost 4 bases, and 5 bases lay between the germline ends. From germline, CDR1 is SGHDN and CDR2 FVKESK. For the CDR3, the DNA is TGTGCCAGCAGCCAAAACGGAGAGACCCAGTACTTC. Protein: CASSQNGETQYF. Based on the CDR3 plus reference TRBV14 and TRBJ2-5, the full variable domain is EAGVTQFPSHSVIEKGQTVTLRCDPISGHDNLYWYRRVMGKEIKFLLHFVKESKQDESGMPNNRFLAERTGGTYSTLKVQPAELEDSGVYFCASSQNGETQYFGPGTRLLVL.

This chain links TRBV5-1 with TRBJ2-1; 8 bases agree with TRBD2. Unmatched junction bases numbered 4, after V lost 1 base and J lost 1 base. The CDR3 loop spans 16 amino acids. Germline V gene sequence: CDR1 SGHRS, CDR2 YFSETQ. The CDR3 region is CASSLYGGDSYNEQFF. CDR3 DNA sequence: TGCGCCAGCAGCTTGTACGGGGGGGATTCCTACAATGAGCAGTTCTTC.

This sequence joins TRBV28 and TRBJ1-1; D gene unclear. The CDR3 is made up of 15 amino acids. V shed 6 bases and J shed 5 bases, with 19 bases lying between them. Germline lookup yields CDR1 MDHEN and CDR2 SYDVKM. CDR3 bases: TGTGCCAGCAGCCCCGCGCGCAAACCGGGAACTGAAGCTTTCTTT. Its translation is CASSPARKPGTEAFF.

The chain is built from TRBV28 and TRBJ1-4; TRBD1 is a possible D gene (6 bases). This CDR3 is built from 16 residues. The germline V gene encodes CDR1 MDHEN and CDR2 SYDVKM. Deletions cut 3 bases from V and 2 bases from J, with 13 bases between. CDR3 sequence reads: CASSFSSRGTNEKLFF. The CDR3 region has the DNA TGTGCCAGCAGTTTTTCCTCCAGGGGTACTAATGAAAAACTGTTTTTT.

This clone appeared a few times. The V gene is TRBV11-1, the J gene TRBJ2-7; tentatively, D is TRBD1 (6 bases). Trimming cost V 4 bases and J 2 bases, with 24 bases left between them. The CDR3 is made up of 18 amino acids. Germline V CDR1 and CDR2: SGHAT, FQDESV (reference sequence). The CDR3 region is CASSSRTSWDTRPYEQYF. CDR3 nucleotide sequence: TGTGCCAGCAGCTCCAGAACATCCTGGGACACGCGTCCCTACGAGCAGTACTTC.

This chain links TRBV6-1 with TRBJ2-7; 9 bases are a match to TRBD1. V lost 4 bases, J lost 3 bases, and 7 bases stayed unmatched. The CDR3 has 15 residues. Germline assignment: CDR1 MNHNS and CDR2 SASEGT. The CDR3 sequence: CASSGPLGQGYEQYF. The DNA for the CDR3 is TGTGCCAGCAGTGGACCTTTGGGACAGGGCTACGAGCAGTACTTC.

The V gene is TRBV5-1, the J gene TRBJ2-1, with D possibly TRBD2 on 6 matching bases. Trimming stripped 1 base from V and 0 bases from J, with 8 bases between. Germline V gene data show CDR1 as SGHRS and CDR2 as YFSETQ. This CDR3 spans 15 amino acids. CDR3: CASSLTSLSYNEQFF. The CDR3 nucleotides read TGCGCCAGCAGCTTGACTAGCCTCTCCTACAATGAGCAGTTCTTC.

This sequence joins TRBV5-1 and TRBJ2-2, with TRBD1 matching 9 bases. With V trimmed by 4 bases and J by 5 bases, 3 bases remained unmatched. There are 14 residues in the CDR3. Germline V CDR1 and CDR2: SGHRS, YFSETQ. CDR3: CASSPTGGTGELFF. The CDR3, as DNA: TGCGCCAGCAGCCCGACAGGGGGGACCGGGGAGCTGTTTTTT.

The V and J genes are TRBV7-2 and TRBJ2-2, with D unclear. Germline loops: CDR1 SGHTA, CDR2 FQGNSA. The CDR3 sequence is 15 residues long. With 5 bases removed from V and 2 bases from J, the gap between germline ends came to 12 bases. CDR3 coding DNA: TGTGCCAGCAGCCAAACTCTTTTAAACACCGGGGAGCTGTTTTTT. Translating gives CASSQTLLNTGELFF.

The chain joins TRBV9 to TRBJ1-5, with D hard to call. The CDR3 spans 14 residues. Germline assignment: CDR1 SGDLS and CDR2 YYNGEE. The V and J ends lost 4 bases and 5 bases respectively, with 13 bases between them. The CDR3 DNA sequence: TGTGCCAGCAGCTTCAGCGACGGATATCAGCCCCAGCATTTT. Translated: CASSFSDGYQPQHF.

The chain links TRBV27 to TRBJ1-2; 9 positions agree with TRBD1. CDR1 is MNHEY and CDR2 is SMNVEV in the germline V gene (reference sequence). CDR3 size: 15 residues. Trimming took 2 bases from V and 2 from J; bases not matched to a gene: 3. The CDR3 DNA reads TGTGCCAGCAGTTTAGGGACAGGGAACAACTATGGCTACACCTTC. Its protein product is CASSLGTGNNYGYTF.